The clone carrying this T cell receptor (beta chain) has only a few counts. Across 20 to 25 US areas, participants ranged in age from roughly 18 to 95 years. Profiling relied on immunoSEQ multiplex PCR, and the TCRdb table lists in-frame clones only, not all of them. This sample has more than 300,000 clones, with 85% to 90% found just once. This sample is part of a study of blood T cell repertoires in COVID-19. About the study: Acute and convalescent COVID-19 specimens originated in the United States, Italy and Spain. The cDNA or gDNA used as material had been derived from T cells, B-cell-depleted T cells, or PBMCs.

J was trimmed by 4 bases and V by 1 base; bases with no gene match: 4. Germline CDR1 reads SQVTM; CDR2 reads ANQGSEA. This CDR3 is 14 amino acids long. The origin of this receptor is a woman between 18 and 30 years old who had recovered from COVID-19. The sample consisted of PBMCs or T cells enriched from blood (not recorded which). The chain couples TRBV29-1 to TRBJ2-3; 8 bases agree with TRBD2. CDR3 residues: CSVEGWRGADTQYF. CDR3 DNA: TGCAGCGTTGAAGGATGGCGGGGGGCAGATACGCAGTATTTT.